This note documents a single TCR beta chain sequence. The antigen it recognizes is unknown. Base qualities are not recorded, but no much larger clone differs from it by a single base. The data were taken from a study of identifying expanded T cells in peripheral blood (dated by TCRdb to between 2017 and 2020). With respect to the entire study: Technical replicates were generated by sequencing separate aliquots of the same genomic DNA pool, and four replicates were compared pairwise.

Study-wide findings and limitations: Across all healthy-donor time intervals, the beta-binomial model significantly cut both the number of clones called differentially abundant and the false-positive rate. Variance in clone template counts between roughly 2-week samples significantly increased with total template count across all healthy donors. The binomial model flagged roughly 1.1 differentially abundant clones between technical replicates, compared with about 15 over about two weeks and approximately 19 over around 4 weeks. The authors expected biological variance in healthy repertoires might increase further over much longer intervals such as months to years.

TCRbeta CDR3 regions were profiled by bias-controlled multiplex PCR amplification of genomic DNA with the immunoSEQ Assay. Processing in the source paper ran as follows. To quantify the absolute abundance of each unique TCRbeta CDR3 region, the sequences were collapsed and filtered. Differential abundance was assessed using a binomial (Fisher-equivalent) model and a beta-binomial model in which time-dependent variance fitted from healthy donors was added. Clones with fewer than 5 combined templates were excluded, and clones with Benjamini-Hochberg FDR below 0.01 were called differentially abundant. In the beta-binomial model, variance was expressed as a function of the total template count across the two samples, in the form v = (b*log(k)+a)^2. In TCRdb, the immuneACCESS table is reduced to in-frame sequences with V and J assigned. These tables do not hold every clone; where another copy was compared, an unresolved V gene accounts for under half, and the others remain unexplained. The D gene and trimming were derived from the DNA, and the V and J assignments and clone size from that table. A total of roughly 84,000 clones appear in this sample, around 90% of them only once. The leading ten clones occupy around 7% of the sample.

The CDR3, from cysteine to phenylalanine, totals 15 residues. Only CDR3 DNA remains: 45 bases, in frame from the first base. According to the germline V gene, CDR1 reads SGHRS and CDR2 reads YFSETQ. At the junction V is shortened by 4 bases and J by 7 bases; bases outside the gene matches: 7. During the collection period, no infections or other immune events were recorded for the healthy donors. Blood repertoires from healthy donors were used as a training cohort for calibrating time-dependent variance in a beta-binomial model of differential abundance of T-cell clones. The training cohort comprised approximately ten healthy donors, 3 female and 7 male. The donors were between roughly 25 and 70 years old, with an average age of about 40 years. Whole blood from each healthy donor was obtained from a commercial supplier and was collected at three time points roughly 13 days apart. Genomic DNA was extracted from unsorted whole blood for immunosequencing.

This chain is built from TRBV5-1 and TRBJ2-2, with TRBD1 identical over 10 junction bases. The material sequenced was blood. The TCR sequence derives from a person aged 18 to 75 in good health. The nucleotides are TGCGCCAGCAGCCCCCAGGACAGGGGGGACGGGGAGCTGTTTTTT. This codes for CASSPQDRGDGELFF.